This note documents a single T cell receptor beta chain sequence. The target antigen is unknown. The repertoire was sequenced with immunoSEQ multiplex PCR; TCRdb's copy has only in-frame clones and lacks some. The sample yields approximately 72,000 clones, almost 90% seen once. Germline lookup yields CDR1 SGHRS and CDR2 YFSETQ. The CDR3 contains 14 residues. Trimming cost V 4 bases and J 2 bases, with 12 bases left between them. The sample comes from a study of OX40 agonist ivuxolimab in advanced cancers. Study-level findings and limits: Clonal expansion by week 6 occurred in CD4+ and CD8+ blood T cells (at 0.1 to 3.0 mg/kg). Among T cells, CD8+ cells averaged more expanded clones than CD4+ cells.

The chain couples TRBV5-1 to TRBJ2-5, with unresolved D. This receptor was taken from an adult with an advanced solid tumor such as melanoma, head and neck, liver or kidney cancer. The specimen comprised CD4+ or CD8+ T cells sorted from blood, sampled in a trial of the OX40 agonist ivuxolimab. The CDR3 loop is CASSRELKQETQYF. The CDR3 DNA sequence: TGCGCCAGCAGCAGGGAACTAAAACAAGAGACCCAGTACTTC.